Listed below are T cell receptor beta chains from one sample, sequenced in a study of CD8+CD57+ T cells in acquired aplastic anemia. TCRdb itself ran the reads through MiXCR, one entry per CDR3 protein. The sample shows around 150,000 distinct CDR3 sequences, roughly 48% of them seen only once. Sample: sorted CD4+, CD8+, or CD8+CD57+ T cells (not recorded which) from PBMCs. The receptor set was obtained from a human donor with aplastic anemia. CDR3s include the opening cysteine and the closing phenylalanine or tryptophan. D genes are given only for firm matches. Clone sizes are given selectively: once, few, many, or a class where the clone is expanded.

TGTGCCAGCAGCTCGGCAGACCGGGACCCCCAGCATTTT	CASSSADRDPQHF	many	TRBV7-9	TRBJ1-5	-
TGCAGTGCTCAGGGGCAGGCGGCCTACGAGCAGTACTTC	CSAQGQAAYEQYF	many	TRBV20-1	TRBJ2-7	-
TGTGCCAGCATTTGGCAAATCCAAGAGACCCAGTACTTC	CASIWQIQETQYF	-	TRBV2	TRBJ2-5	-
TGTGCCAGCAGTTTATCGTTCGCCCTAGGAGCCTACGAGCAGTACTTC	CASSLSFALGAYEQYF	few	TRBV27	TRBJ2-7	-
TGTGCCAGCAGTGACTCGTGGCAGGCCAAGGGAGGCTACACCTTC	CASSDSWQAKGGYTF	many	TRBV6-4	TRBJ1-2	-
TGTGCCACCAGCACGCCCGGACAGACCTCCTACGAGCAGTACTTC	CATSTPGQTSYEQYF	many	TRBV15	TRBJ2-7	-
TGTGCCAGTAGTATCACAGGGTACACTGAAGCTTTCTTT	CASSITGYTEAFF	-	TRBV19	TRBJ1-1	-
TGTGCCAGCAGCTTGGGACTAGCGGGTGGTAAAGATACGCAGTATTTT	CASSLGLAGGKDTQYF	-	TRBV7-3	TRBJ2-3	TRBD2
TGTGCCATCGGATTTCGGACAGAAGCTTTCTTT	CAIGFRTEAFF	many	TRBV10-3	TRBJ1-1	-
TGTGCCAGCAGTTACGAGGGGGAGACCCAGTACTTC	CASSYEGETQYF	many	TRBV6-2/TRBV6-3	TRBJ2-5	-
TGTGCCAGCAGTTTCGGTGGCACAGATACGCAGCATTTT	CASSFGGTDTQHF	once	TRBV2	TRBJ1-5	-
TGTGCCAGCAGTTACGCGACAGGGGGCGCGACCGGGGAGCTGTTTTTT	CASSYATGGATGELFF	-	TRBV6-5	TRBJ2-2	TRBD1
TGTGCCAGTAGTAGCAGGACTAGCGGGAGAACTGAGCAGTACTTC	CASSSRTSGRTEQYF	-	TRBV19	TRBJ2-7	TRBD2
TGTGCCAGCAGCTCGACTAGCGCCCCGAACACCGGGGAGCTGTTTTTT	CASSSTSAPNTGELFF	-	TRBV11-1	TRBJ2-2	TRBD2
TGTGCCACCAGTGAATATGACACCAATCAGCCCCAGCATTTT	CATSEYDTNQPQHF	-	TRBV24-1	TRBJ1-5	-
TGTGCCAGCAGCCAAGGCCTGGACAGCCAAGAGACCCAGTACTTC	CASSQGLDSQETQYF	-	TRBV12-3/TRBV12-4	TRBJ2-5	-
TGTGCCACCAGTGACCCCACGACTAGCGGGAGAACCAATGAGCAGTTCTTC	CATSDPTTSGRTNEQFF	-	TRBV24-1	TRBJ2-1	TRBD2
TGTGCTAGCAGCCCAGGACAGGGAGGGCCTTACGAGCGGTACTTC	CASSPGQGGPYERYF	-	TRBV7-7	TRBJ2-7	-
TGTGCCAGCACCTTGGGGATCTTCTTGAACGAGCAGTACTTC	CASTLGIFLNEQYF	many	TRBV5-5	TRBJ2-7	-
TGCGCCAGCAGTGACTTTAACACCGGGGAGCTGTTTTTT	CASSDFNTGELFF	few	TRBV10-2	TRBJ2-2	-
TGTGCCAGCACAGGCAGTCTCACAGATACGCAGTATTTT	CASTGSLTDTQYF	many	TRBV5-6	TRBJ2-3	-
TGTGCCAGCCTAGGTTTAGGAGGGACCGGGGAGCTGTTTTTT	CASLGLGGTGELFF	many	TRBV12-3/TRBV12-4	TRBJ2-2	-
TGCAGTGCTTCGACTAGCGGGAACTACGAGCAGTACTTC	CSASTSGNYEQYF	many	TRBV20-1	TRBJ2-7	TRBD2
TGCGCCAGCAGCCCGGAGGTGGGGAGAAACACTGAAGCTTTCTTT	CASSPEVGRNTEAFF	many	TRBV5-1	TRBJ1-1	-
TGCGCCAGCAGCCTCCCCTCCGGGACAGCCGACAATGAGCAGTTCTTC	CASSLPSGTADNEQFF	many	TRBV4-1	TRBJ2-1	TRBD1
TGTGCCAGCAGCCAGACAGGGGCCTACGAGCAGTACTTC	CASSQTGAYEQYF	many	TRBV11-2	TRBJ2-7	TRBD1
TGCAGTGCTAAGAGGGAGACCCAGTACTTC	CSAKRETQYF	-	TRBV20-1	TRBJ2-5	-
TGTGCCAGCAGCTTCCAGCTTAATTCACCCCTCCACTTT	CASSFQLNSPLHF	few	TRBV7-3	TRBJ1-6	-
TGTGCCAGTAGCGACAACAGGGCGGATAATTCACCCCTCCACTTT	CASSDNRADNSPLHF	-	TRBV19	TRBJ1-6	-
TGTGCCAGCAGTACCACCGGGACAGCCAAAGCGGGAGGGACCTACAATGAGCAGTTCTTC	CASSTTGTAKAGGTYNEQFF	-	TRBV12-3/TRBV12-4	TRBJ2-1	TRBD2
TGTGCCACCAGCAGAGCGCAGGGGTACACTGAAGCTTTCTTT	CATSRAQGYTEAFF	-	TRBV15	TRBJ1-1	-
TGTGCCAGCAGCCGAGGGGCAGGGGGCGGACTTTGGGACGAGCAGTACTTC	CASSRGAGGGLWDEQYF	-	TRBV11-1	TRBJ2-7	TRBD1
TGCAGCGTTGGAGAACCGAATCTTAATGAGCAGTTCTTC	CSVGEPNLNEQFF	-	TRBV29-1	TRBJ2-1	-
TGTGCCATCAGTGAGACGGACTTCGGCCAAGAGACCCAGTACTTC	CAISETDFGQETQYF	once	TRBV10-3	TRBJ2-5	-
TGTGCCAGCCTCATGGGGGGAAGCGCCTACAATGAGCAGTTCTTC	CASLMGGSAYNEQFF	-	TRBV5-6	TRBJ2-1	-
TGCAGTGCTAGCCCTCCCAGGGAACTCTATGGCTACACCTTC	CSASPPRELYGYTF	many	TRBV20-1	TRBJ1-2	-
TGTGCCATCAGTGAGTCGAGTGGAAACACCATATATTTT	CAISESSGNTIYF	many	TRBV10-3	TRBJ1-3	-
TGTGCCAGCAGCTTAGGGGCCGGGTTCACCGGGGAGCTGTTTTTT	CASSLGAGFTGELFF	-	TRBV7-9	TRBJ2-2	-
TGTGCCATCAGTGAGTCCCCCGGGCTCCAAGAGACCCAGTACTTC	CAISESPGLQETQYF	few	TRBV10-3	TRBJ2-5	-
TGTGCCAGCAGCTCCGGGACCGACAATGAGCAGTTCTTC	CASSSGTDNEQFF	-	TRBV7-9	TRBJ2-1	-
TGTGCCAGTAGTCTGACAGGAACTCAGTTCTTC	CASSLTGTQFF	many	TRBV19	TRBJ2-1	-
TGCGCCAGCAGTGAGTCGCCGTCCTGCGAGCAGTACTTC	CASSESPSCEQYF	-	TRBV10-2	TRBJ2-7	-
TGTGCCAGCAGTTCCGGACGGGCTAGTTCTTTCGAGCAGTACTTC	CASSSGRASSFEQYF	-	TRBV6-5	TRBJ2-7	-
TGCAGTGCTAGAAGCGCCGGGACTAGCGCCTCCAATGAGCAGTTCTTC	CSARSAGTSASNEQFF	-	TRBV20-1	TRBJ2-1	TRBD2
TGCAGCGTTGTTGGCCGGTTTAGCACAGATACGCAGTATTTT	CSVVGRFSTDTQYF	-	TRBV29-1	TRBJ2-3	-
TGTGCCAGCAGTTCTCAGCGCTACAATGAGCAGTTCTTC	CASSSQRYNEQFF	-	TRBV6-5	TRBJ2-1	-
TGTGCTAGCAGCACAAGACTAGAAGAGACCCAGTACTTC	CASSTRLEETQYF	-	TRBV7-7	TRBJ2-5	-
TGCAGTGCTAGAGATCGGGTGTCTCCCCCTTACTTC	CSARDRVSPPYF	-	TRBV20-1	TRBJ2-5	-
TGTGCCAGCAGCTTGCTCCCACTCTCCTACGAGCAGTACTTC	CASSLLPLSYEQYF	many	TRBV11-2	TRBJ2-7	-
TGTGCCACCGGACTAGCGGGAGGGCCGAGGGAGACCCAGTACTTC	CATGLAGGPRETQYF	-	TRBV6-2/TRBV6-3	TRBJ2-5	TRBD2
TGTGCCACCAGCGCCGGAACAGGTAGGAACACTGAAGCTTTCTTT	CATSAGTGRNTEAFF	-	TRBV15	TRBJ1-1	-
TGTGCCATCAGTGGGGCAGGGGTTGAAGAGACCCAGTACTTC	CAISGAGVEETQYF	-	TRBV10-3	TRBJ2-5	-
TGTGCCCTCAGGGAGGTGTACGAGCAGTACTTC	CALREVYEQYF	few	TRBV2	TRBJ2-7	-